This entry lists 16 T cell receptor beta chains sequenced from one sample in a study of blood T cells in healthy people across ages. Sample-barcoded 5' priming and a J-beta primer mix drove a second PCR of roughly 7 to 11 cycles. TCRdb re-called the 5' RACE reads with MiXCR, one entry per CDR3 protein. Among about 1.8 million distinct CDR3 sequences, 40% to 55% were seen once, and the ten largest hold 2.1%. Sample: blood. Receptor source: a woman between 40 and 50 years old in good health.

The V gene is TRBV11-1, the J gene TRBJ2-1; no clear D. V lost 5 bases to trimming and J lost 6 bases, with 11 bases between them. CDR1 and CDR2 from the germline V gene are SGHAT and FQDESV (reference sequence). CDR3 length equals 13 residues. The CDR3 DNA reads as TGTGCCAGCAGCCGAGTAGGGTTCAATGAGCAGTTCTTC. Residues: CASSRVGFNEQFF.

The rearrangement uses TRBV27 and TRBJ2-1; TRBD2 matches at 12 bases. Unmatched junction bases numbered 9, after V lost 5 bases and J lost 4 bases. This CDR3 has 17 amino acids. Germline V CDR1 and CDR2: MNHEY, SMNVEV (reference sequence). The CDR3 sequence is CASSLIALAGGYNEQFF. For the CDR3, the DNA is TGTGCCAGCAGTCTTATAGCCCTAGCGGGGGGGTACAATGAGCAGTTCTTC.

Only a few counts were recorded for this clonotype. The V and J genes are TRBV29-1 and TRBJ1-2; D is perhaps TRBD1 (6 bases). Trimming removed 4 bases at V and 4 bases at J, with 13 bases between. The CDR3 sequence is 13 residues long. Germline V gene lookup returns CDR1 SQVTM and CDR2 ANQGSEA. The CDR3 DNA reads as TGCAGCGTTGCGAGAGGGGGTGTCTATGGCTACACCTTC. As protein: CSVARGGVYGYTF.

The J gene is TRBJ1-2, the V gene TRBV3-1; 9 nucleotides align to TRBD1. J lost 3 bases, V lost 7 bases, and 6 bases had no gene match. This CDR3 has 14 residues. Germline V gene lookup returns CDR1 LGHDT and CDR2 YNNKEL (reference sequence). In nucleotides, the CDR3 is TGTGCCAGCACCTTCGACAGGGGGGACTATGGCTACACCTTC. Translation gives CASTFDRGDYGYTF.

The table lists this clonotype with a few counts. The CDR3 is CASSETGTANYGYTF. The CDR3 region has the DNA TGTGCCAGCAGTGAGACCGGGACGGCTAACTATGGCTACACCTTC. V usage is TRBV5-5 and J usage is TRBJ1-2; possible D gene TRBD1, 5 bases. The CDR3 spans 15 residues. Trimming removed 5 bases from V and 0 bases from J, with 14 bases in between. CDR1 is SGHKS and CDR2 is YYEKEE in the germline V gene (reference sequence). Based on the CDR3 plus reference TRBV5-5 and TRBJ1-2, the full variable domain is DAGVTQSPTHLIKTRGQQVTLRCSPISGHKSVSWYQQVLGQGPQFIFQYYEKEERGRGNFPDRFSARQFPNYSSELNVNALLLGDSALYLCASSETGTANYGYTFGSGTRLTVV.

This chain connects TRBV18 to TRBJ2-7; perhaps TRBD1 as D (6 bases). V was shortened by 8 bases and J by 0 bases, with 11 bases between the two germline ends. CDR3 length: 13 amino acids. CDR1 and CDR2 (germline): KGHSH, LQKENI. Here the CDR3 DNA reads TGTGCCAGCGCCGTGGACAGCTCCTACGAGCAGTACTTC. Translated: CASAVDSSYEQYF.

The rearrangement links TRBV12-3 or TRBV12-4 to TRBJ2-3; 16 bases fit TRBD2. Unmatched junction bases numbered 11, after V lost 5 bases and J lost 6 bases. The CDR3 spans 18 residues. CDR3 sequence (DNA): TGTGCCAGCAGTCTGGGACTAGCGGGGGGGCAAGAGGTCGATACGCAGTATTTT. It encodes CASSLGLAGGQEVDTQYF.

The chain is built from TRBV3-1 and TRBJ2-7, with 7 nucleotides matching TRBD1. This CDR3 has 16 amino acids. V dropped 0 bases and J dropped 5; count of bases not matched to a gene: 10. Germline V gene sequence: CDR1 LGHDT, CDR2 YNNKEL (reference sequence). CDR3 in DNA: TGTGCCAGCAGCCAAGAGGGACAGATCCGTGACAACGAGCAGTACTTC. Translating gives CASSQEGQIRDNEQYF.

This clonotype was seen more than once but under ten times. The chain combines TRBV29-1 with TRBJ2-1, with no clear D. The V gene lost 0 bases and the J gene lost 0 bases, with 12 bases spanning the gap. Germline CDR1 reads SQVTM; CDR2 reads ANQGSEA. The CDR3 spans 16 residues. This CDR3 reads CSVEEFGISSYNEQFF. The CDR3 DNA reads TGCAGCGTTGAAGAGTTTGGGATTAGCTCCTACAATGAGCAGTTCTTC.

This clonotype was picked up a small number of times. The chain recombines TRBV5-6 with TRBJ2-3, with TRBD1 as a possible D gene (5 bases). With 5 bases removed from V and 0 bases from J, the gap between germline ends came to 16 bases. The CDR3 has 16 residues. Germline V CDR1 and CDR2: SGHDT, YYEEEE. In DNA form, the CDR3 reads TGTGCCAGCAGAATACAGGTTTTGACTAGCACAGATACGCAGTATTTT. Translation: CASRIQVLTSTDTQYF.

The chain links TRBV7-2 to TRBJ2-3; D is unresolved. Germline assignment: CDR1 SGHTA and CDR2 FQGNSA. The V end was cut by 1 base, the J end by 7 bases, with 15 bases between. The CDR3 runs to 15 residues. The CDR3 DNA follows: TGTGCCAGCAGCTTAGGGATCCCTAACCCCAATACGCAGTATTTT. It translates to CASSLGIPNPNTQYF.

This clonotype has more than one count but fewer than ten. This chain links TRBV6-2 or TRBV6-3 with TRBJ2-3; TRBD2 aligns across 8 bases. The germline CDR1 and CDR2 sequences are MNHEY and SVGEGT. CDR3 length equals 17 residues. V was clipped by 6 bases and J by 3 bases; unmatched bases: 14. In DNA, the CDR3 is TGTGCCAGCAGCCCAGGGACTAGTTCATGGTTGACAGATACGCAGTATTTT. Its protein product is CASSPGTSSWLTDTQYF.

The sample holds a few counts of this clonotype. The rearrangement joins TRBV12-3 or TRBV12-4 to TRBJ2-5, with 10 bases that match TRBD1. J lost 3 bases, V lost 3 bases, and 10 bases had no gene match. This CDR3 is built from 17 residues. In DNA, the CDR3 is TGTGCCAGCAGTTTGTGGACAGGGGGTATCTCGAAAGAGACCCAGTACTTC. It translates to CASSLWTGGISKETQYF.

CDR3 nucleotides: TGTGCCAGCAGTAACAACCGGGACAGGGCCGAGCAGTACTTC. Its translation is CASSNNRDRAEQYF. The chain is built from TRBV6-2 or TRBV6-3 and TRBJ2-7; the match to TRBD1 covers 9 bases. CDR3 length: 14 residues. Germline V gene lookup returns CDR1 MNHEY and CDR2 SVGEGT. Unmatched junction bases numbered 8, after V lost 5 bases and J lost 6 bases.

This clonotype was seen a handful of times. The chain links TRBV12-3 or TRBV12-4 to TRBJ2-3; TRBD1 or TRBD2 may be the D gene (6 bases each). The CDR3 is made up of 14 amino acids. V was pared by 3 bases and J by 6 bases, with 13 bases between. As DNA, the CDR3 is TGTGCCAGCAGTTTTTCCGGGGGCAGGGATACGCAGTATTTT. It yields the protein CASSFSGGRDTQYF.

In this sample, this clonotype turned up a few times. V usage is TRBV15 and J usage is TRBJ2-5, with 9 bases fitting TRBD2. Looked up from germline, CDR1 is LNHNV and CDR2 is YYDKDF (reference sequence). This CDR3 is built from 13 residues. V shed 8 bases, J shed 11 bases, and the junction held 12 bases outside the gene matches. The CDR3: CATARDLAGEQYF. CDR3 coding DNA: TGTGCCACCGCAAGGGACTTAGCGGGGGAGCAGTACTTC.